What follows are 14 T cell receptor beta chains derived from one specimen sequenced in a study of CD8 T cells in Susac syndrome. RNA, at about 0.5 to 1 ug, was reverse transcribed with random hexamers. From the immunoSEQ multiplex PCR reads, TCRdb called clonotypes with MiXCR, one entry per CDR3 protein. The data hold approximately 210,000 distinct CDR3 sequences, with 94% observed a single time. Sequenced: CD4+ T cells from PBMCs. The receptors stem from a human donor with Susac syndrome.

CDR3: CAYDRGNEQYF. CDR3 DNA sequence: TGTGCCTATGACAGGGGGAACGAGCAGTACTTC. V and J are TRBV30 and TRBJ2-7; 9 bases fit TRBD1. Germline V CDR1 and CDR2: GTSNPN, SVGIG (reference sequence). V lost 7 bases to trimming and J lost 5 bases; unmatched junction nucleotides: 3. CDR3 length: 11 residues.

The CDR3 region is CASSVDTGIGGYTF. DNA for the CDR3: TGTGCCAGCAGCGTCGATACAGGGATCGGCGGCTACACCTTC. This sequence joins TRBV9 and TRBJ1-2; weak D call: TRBD1 (6 bases). Germline assignment: CDR1 SGDLS and CDR2 YYNGEE. V was cut by 2 bases and J by 8 bases, with 16 bases left in between. The CDR3 has 14 residues.

The rearrangement links TRBV20-1 to TRBJ1-6, with 7 bases matching TRBD1. Germline V gene sequence: CDR1 DFQATT, CDR2 SNEGSKA (reference sequence). The CDR3 runs to 17 residues. The ends lost 0 bases at V and 7 bases at J; junction bases unmatched: 12. The CDR3 DNA sequence: TGCAGTGCTAGAGAGTGGGTGACAGGGAGGGTCAATTCACCCCTCCACTTT. This translates into CSAREWVTGRVNSPLHF.

The chain's CDR3 is CASSPRLAGVPGETQYF. The DNA for the CDR3 is TGTGCCAGCAGCCCCCGGTTAGCGGGGGTACCCGGGGAGACCCAGTACTTC. The chain uses TRBV9 and TRBJ2-5; 9 nucleotides agree with TRBD2. The J segment lost 5 bases and the V segment lost 4 bases, leaving 15 bases of the junction unmatched. CDR1 is SGDLS and CDR2 is YYNGEE in the germline V gene. The CDR3 sequence is 17 residues long.

The chain employs TRBV30 and TRBJ2-5; D possibly corresponds to TRBD2 (6 bases). CDR1 is GTSNPN, CDR2 SVGIG, per germline (reference sequence). Trimming removed 3 bases at V and 5 bases at J, with 19 bases between. The CDR3 runs 15 residues. CDR3 sequence (DNA): TGTGCCTGGAGCCCCGGACTAAGGGTCTCGGAGACCCAGTACTTC. Residues: CAWSPGLRVSETQYF.

The V gene is TRBV14, the J gene TRBJ2-3; 13 bases align to TRBD2. The CDR3 consists of 18 residues. V was pared by 1 base and J by 5 bases, with 9 bases of the junction left unmatched. Germline V lookup: CDR1 SGHDN, CDR2 FVKESK. The CDR3 protein is CASSQVPLLAGGKDTQYF. CDR3 bases: TGTGCCAGCAGCCAAGTTCCCCTACTAGCGGGGGGGAAAGATACGCAGTATTTT.

V and J are TRBV20-1 and TRBJ2-7, with TRBD1 as a possible D gene (5 bases). The CDR3 covers 13 residues. Germline values: CDR1 DFQATT, CDR2 SNEGSKA (reference sequence). V was trimmed by 3 bases and J by 2 bases, leaving 11 bases between them. CDR3 nucleotide sequence: TGCAGTGCTAGGCCTCAGGGCCCCTACGAGCAGTACTTC. Translation gives CSARPQGPYEQYF.

The chain employs TRBV7-2 and TRBJ1-2; D gene ambiguous. Trimming shortened V by 5 bases and J by 4 bases, and 11 bases separated the two germline ends. Germline CDR1 and CDR2: SGHTA and FQGNSA. The CDR3 runs to 13 residues. CDR3 loop: CASSLPSLYGYTF. The CDR3 DNA sequence: TGTGCCAGCAGCCTACCCTCCCTCTATGGCTACACCTTC. The full variable domain, its missing parts supplied by reference TRBV7-2 and TRBJ1-2, is GAGVSQSPSNKVTEKGKDVELRCDPISGHTALYWYRQSLGQGLEFLIYFQGNSAPDKSGLPSDRFSAERTGGSVSTLTIQRTQQEDSAVYLCASSLPSLYGYTFGSGTRLTVV.

The chain couples TRBV7-9 to TRBJ1-1, with 7 positions matching TRBD1. This CDR3 is built from 12 residues. The trim removed 1 base at V and 11 bases at J, leaving 4 bases unmatched. Germline V gene lookup returns CDR1 SEHNR and CDR2 FQNEAQ (reference sequence). CDR3: CASSLGTGQAFF. As DNA, the CDR3 is TGTGCCAGCAGCTTAGGGACAGGCCAGGCTTTCTTT.

This chain joins TRBV6-5 and TRBJ1-6; no clear D gene. The V end was cut by 10 bases, the J end by 9 bases, with 13 bases between. Germline lookup yields CDR1 MNHEY and CDR2 SVGAGI. This CDR3 region has 12 residues. CDR3 in amino acids: CATEGVGSPLHF. CDR3 nucleotide sequence: TGTGCCACCGAAGGTGTAGGTTCACCCCTCCACTTT.

The V gene is TRBV30, the J gene TRBJ2-2; 11 bases agree with TRBD2. CDR1 GTSNPN and CDR2 SVGIG come from the germline V gene (reference sequence). V was clipped by 3 bases and J by 5 bases; unmatched bases: 8. The CDR3 sequence is 16 residues long. The CDR3 loop reads CAWSLLAGAITGELFF. CDR3 nucleotide sequence: TGTGCCTGGAGCTTACTAGCGGGGGCCATTACCGGGGAGCTGTTTTTT.

This clonotype was found a few times. The chain uses TRBV6-2 or TRBV6-3 and TRBJ1-1; D not resolved. Looked up from germline, CDR1 is MNHEY and CDR2 is SVGEGT. V was cut by 4 bases and J by 4 bases, with 7 bases left in between. The CDR3 has 12 amino acids. CDR3 amino acids: CASSSRGTEAFF. CDR3 nucleotides: TGTGCCAGCAGTTCCCGTGGCACTGAAGCTTTCTTT.

This clonotype was seen a single time. J is TRBJ2-3 and V is TRBV20-1; D is unresolved. CDR3 size: 16 residues. Germline V gene lookup returns CDR1 DFQATT and CDR2 SNEGSKA (reference sequence). V shed 3 bases and J shed 7 bases, with 23 bases lying between them. CDR3 bases: TGCAGTGCTAGCGGCGGATCTTCTCCCACCTCCAATACGCAGTATTTT. This gives the protein CSASGGSSPTSNTQYF.

The chain combines TRBV28 with TRBJ2-7; D gene unclear. The CDR3 runs 12 residues. The germline CDR1 and CDR2 sequences are MDHEN and SYDVKM. Trimming took off 2 bases at V and 3 bases at J, with 5 bases between the two ends. CDR3 coding DNA: TGTGCCAGCAGTTTAAGTAACTACGAGCAGTACTTC. It translates to CASSLSNYEQYF.